The rows below give T cell receptor beta chains drawn from one sample of a study of cytomegalovirus exposure and HLA in healthy donors. Assay used: immunoSEQ multiplex PCR; TCRdb lists only in-frame clones, some missing. In all, the sample yields around 110,000 clones. Material: PBMCs. The receptor set was obtained from a man in his forties or fifties in good health and CMV-seropositive. CDR3s include the opening cysteine and the closing phenylalanine or tryptophan. Fields, in order: CDR3 length, V gene, CDR3 protein.

len: 14
v_gene: TRBV18
CDR3aa: CASSPPTGPDTQYF

len: 16
v_gene: TRBV9
CDR3aa: CASSESLRGGNEKLFF

len: 14
v_gene: TRBV11-2
CDR3aa: CASSATTGGNEQFF

len: 14
v_gene: TRBV19
CDR3aa: CASSKTGQFQPQHF

len: 14
v_gene: TRBV7-9
CDR3aa: CASSLGLWNTEAFF

len: 14
v_gene: TRBV27
CDR3aa: CASSLVVTVNEQFF

len: 16
v_gene: TRBV7-8
CDR3aa: CASSSRQGAIATEAFF

len: 15
v_gene: TRBV5-6
CDR3aa: CASTPRGAPAYEQYF

len: 13
v_gene: TRBV5-6
CDR3aa: CASSLRQGGEQYF

len: 15
v_gene: TRBV7-2
CDR3aa: CASSLLAGSYNEQFF

len: 14
v_gene: TRBV29-1
CDR3aa: CSVGGGGMNTEAFF

len: 14
v_gene: TRBV28
CDR3aa: CASRVQGPNQPQHF

len: 16
v_gene: TRBV7-9
CDR3aa: CASSLGDSGGRETQYF

len: 15
v_gene: TRBV29-1
CDR3aa: CSVRSRGSFQETQYF

len: 13
v_gene: TRBV5-6
CDR3aa: CASSRQGAREQYF

len: 13
v_gene: TRBV6-1
CDR3aa: CASRTRSVHEQFF

len: 16
v_gene: TRBV5-6
CDR3aa: CASSPEASGRPNEQFF

len: 13
v_gene: TRBV7-3
CDR3aa: CASSLASGDEQYF

len: 14
v_gene: TRBV27
CDR3aa: CASSYGGSADTQYF

len: 14
v_gene: TRBV27
CDR3aa: CASSWDSVGNEQFF

len: 13
v_gene: TRBV29-1
CDR3aa: CSGWGQGAYEQYF

len: 18
v_gene: TRBV5-5
CDR3aa: CASSLVELTGTANTEAFF

len: 14
v_gene: TRBV19
CDR3aa: CASSFLGVSYEQYF

len: 15
v_gene: TRBV2
CDR3aa: CASSVEVRGTGELFF

len: 15
v_gene: TRBV27
CDR3aa: CASSPPPSRGSGYTF

len: 13
v_gene: TRBV5-4
CDR3aa: CASSLDSRNEQFF

len: 20
v_gene: TRBV6-8
CDR3aa: CASSSPGGERLPWCAGELFF